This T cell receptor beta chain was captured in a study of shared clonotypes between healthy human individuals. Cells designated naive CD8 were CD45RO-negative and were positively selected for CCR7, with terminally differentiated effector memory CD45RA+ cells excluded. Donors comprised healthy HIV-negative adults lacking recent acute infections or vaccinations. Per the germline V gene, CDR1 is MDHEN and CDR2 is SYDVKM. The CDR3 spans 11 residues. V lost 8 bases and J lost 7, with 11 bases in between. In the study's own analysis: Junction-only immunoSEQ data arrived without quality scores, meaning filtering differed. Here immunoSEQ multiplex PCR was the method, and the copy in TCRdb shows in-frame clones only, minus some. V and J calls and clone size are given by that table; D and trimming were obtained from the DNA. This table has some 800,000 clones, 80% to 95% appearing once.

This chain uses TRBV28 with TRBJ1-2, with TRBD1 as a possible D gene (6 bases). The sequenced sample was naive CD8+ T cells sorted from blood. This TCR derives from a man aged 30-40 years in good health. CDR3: CASAGAVGYTF. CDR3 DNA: TGTGCCAGCGCAGGGGCGGTTGGCTACACCTTC.